What follows are 28 T cell receptor beta chains derived from one specimen sequenced in a study of T cell clonotyping in hematopoietic cell transplantation. The data were produced by immunoSEQ multiplex PCR, yet TCRdb's version contains in-frame clones alone and is incomplete. The sample consists of some 10,000 clones, 51% of them appearing once. The sequences come from peripheral blood mononuclear cells, collected 100 days after allogeneic stem cell transplant. Receptors originate from a female patient aged 50 to 65 who had an allogeneic stem cell transplant from an unrelated donor, so the T cells may come from the graft donor. Some clones in this sample may be carry-over from other donors' samples.

This clone has only a few counts. The J gene is TRBJ2-5, the V gene TRBV27; possibly TRBD1 for D (6 bases). Trimming cost V 5 bases and J 5 bases, with 18 bases left between them. The CDR3 is 15 residues long. Per the germline V gene, CDR1 is MNHEY and CDR2 is SMNVEV (reference sequence). The DNA for the CDR3 is TGTGCCAGCAGTCCGCTTTGGGGGCAGAGGGAGACCCAGTACTTC. Amino acid sequence: CASSPLWGQRETQYF.

This clone was counted a few times. V usage is TRBV29-1 and J usage is TRBJ2-2; no firm D call. The germline CDR1 and CDR2 sequences are SQVTM and ANQGSEA. The CDR3 length is 12 residues. With 6 bases removed from V and 3 bases from J, the gap between germline ends came to 8 bases. DNA for the CDR3: TGCAGCGTCCCGATGGACACCGGGGAGCTGTTTTTT. Translating it yields CSVPMDTGELFF.

The chain recombines TRBV30 with TRBJ1-2; weak D call: TRBD1 (6 bases). Trimming pared 4 bases from V and 5 bases from J, leaving 17 bases between. Per the germline V gene, CDR1 is GTSNPN and CDR2 is SVGIG (reference sequence). There are 14 residues in the CDR3. In DNA, the CDR3 is TGTGCCTGGAATTCCATGGGGGCGTTTTATGGCTACACCTTC. It yields the protein CAWNSMGAFYGYTF.

Sample share makes this clone hyperexpanded. V gene TRBV5-6 combines with J gene TRBJ1-1; no clear D. CDR1 and CDR2 from the germline V gene are SGHDT and YYEEEE. CDR3 length: 13 amino acids. Trimming pared 7 bases from V and 4 bases from J, leaving 14 bases between. CDR3 amino acids: CASAPWGPTEAFF. The CDR3 DNA is TGTGCCAGCGCCCCCTGGGGTCCCACTGAAGCTTTCTTT.

This chain joins TRBV30 and TRBJ1-1, with D possibly TRBD1 on 5 matching bases. CDR1 and CDR2 (germline): GTSNPN, SVGIG (reference sequence). V was pared by 4 bases and J by 11 bases, with 26 bases between. The CDR3 contains 15 residues. DNA of the CDR3: TGTGCCTGGACTCACCCACGTGGGGGATGGAGACCGGCTTTCTTT. Translated, it gives CAWTHPRGGWRPAFF.

This clone turned up a few times. The J gene is TRBJ1-1, the V gene TRBV19; 10 bases align to TRBD1. Per germline, CDR1 LNHDA and CDR2 SQIVND (reference sequence). The length of the CDR3 is 12 residues. The J segment lost 4 bases and the V segment lost 10 bases, leaving 3 bases of the junction unmatched. CDR3 residues: CATRQGATEAFF. The CDR3 coding sequence is TGTGCCACCAGACAGGGGGCCACTGAAGCTTTCTTT.

This clone showed up just a few times. This chain uses TRBV7-2 with TRBJ2-7, with 9 bases aligning to TRBD1. The V segment lost 4 bases and the J segment 6 bases; nucleotides outside the gene matches: 4. Germline values: CDR1 SGHTA, CDR2 FQGNSA. There are 13 residues in the CDR3. CDR3 sequence: CASSWGQGVEQYF. For the CDR3, the DNA is TGTGCCAGCAGCTGGGGACAGGGTGTCGAGCAGTACTTC.

The chain is built from TRBV30 and TRBJ1-5; D gene uncertain. The V gene's germline CDR1 is GTSNPN and CDR2 SVGIG (reference sequence). The germline V and J ends were trimmed by 3 bases and 6 bases, with 12 bases remaining between them. The CDR3 sequence is 13 residues long. CDR3 residues: CAWSWERTQPQHF. DNA for the CDR3: TGTGCCTGGAGCTGGGAGAGAACTCAGCCCCAGCATTTT.

The J gene is TRBJ1-2, the V gene TRBV30; no reliable D call. CDR3 length: 14 amino acids. Deletions cut 4 bases from V and 1 base from J, with 13 bases between. From germline, CDR1 is GTSNPN and CDR2 SVGIG (reference sequence). The CDR3 sequence is CAWNAGGSNYGYTF. CDR3 coding DNA: TGTGCCTGGAACGCGGGCGGCAGTAACTATGGCTACACCTTC. Variable domain in full (rest from reference TRBV30 and TRBJ1-2): SQTIHQWPATLVQPVGSPLSLECTVEGTSNPNLYWYRQAAGRGLQLLFYSVGIGQISSEVPQNLSASRPQDRQFILSSKKLLLSDSGFYLCAWNAGGSNYGYTFGSGTRLTVV.

V is TRBV19 and J is TRBJ2-6; 8 nucleotides line up with TRBD1. J lost 2 bases, V lost 6 bases, and 3 bases had no gene match. The CDR3 loop spans 15 amino acids. CDR1 and CDR2 (germline): LNHDA, SQIVND (reference sequence). The CDR3 coding sequence is TGTGCCAGTAGCCCAGGGGGCGCTGGGGCCAACGTCCTGACTTTC. Residues: CASSPGGAGANVLTF.

V usage is TRBV27 and J usage is TRBJ1-5; D perhaps matches TRBD1 (5 bases). CDR1 is MNHEY and CDR2 is SMNVEV in the germline V gene (reference sequence). The CDR3 sequence is 19 residues long. V was cut by 8 bases and J by 1 base, with 27 bases left in between. In nucleotides, the CDR3 is TGTGCCAGCGGCCCCCCTGAAGAGGGACGTCCGGGGAGCAATCAGCCCCAGCATTTT. Translating gives CASGPPEEGRPGSNQPQHF.

The chain is built from TRBV30 and TRBJ1-1, with D perhaps matching TRBD1 (6 bases). V gave up 8 bases and J gave up 4 bases, with 17 bases separating them. Looked up from germline, CDR1 is GTSNPN and CDR2 is SVGIG (reference sequence). The CDR3 spans 13 residues. The CDR3 coding sequence is TGTGCCGGCCAAGGGGGGCGCGGCACTGAAGCTTTCTTT. Protein product: CAGQGGRGTEAFF.

The chain links TRBV30 to TRBJ2-2; 11 bases agree with TRBD2. The V segment lost 1 base and the J segment 11 bases; nucleotides outside the gene matches: 3. From germline, CDR1 is GTSNPN and CDR2 SVGIG (reference sequence). The length of the CDR3 is 13 residues. Written as DNA, the CDR3 is TGTGCCTGGAGTGATCTAGCGGGAGGAGAGCTGTTTTTT. It yields the protein CAWSDLAGGELFF.

The chain uses TRBV30 and TRBJ1-2; the D is unclear. The CDR3 runs to 13 residues. The V and J ends lost 5 bases and 4 bases respectively, with 14 bases between them. CDR1 is GTSNPN and CDR2 is SVGIG in the germline V gene (reference sequence). This chain's CDR3 is CAWCLGSSYGYTF. The CDR3 DNA sequence: TGTGCCTGGTGTCTCGGCAGTTCCTATGGCTACACCTTC.

The chain employs TRBV14 and TRBJ2-2; D possibly corresponds to TRBD2 (6 bases). Germline CDR1 SGHDN, CDR2 FVKESK. V was clipped by 3 bases and J by 3 bases, with 17 bases between them. This CDR3 is built from 17 residues. DNA of the CDR3: TGTGCCAGCAGCCACACGTCCTGGCGGGACGACACCGGGGAGCTGTTTTTT. It yields the protein CASSHTSWRDDTGELFF. The whole variable domain, remainder taken from reference TRBV14 and TRBJ2-2, is EAGVTQFPSHSVIEKGQTVTLRCDPISGHDNLYWYRRVMGKEIKFLLHFVKESKQDESGMPNNRFLAERTGGTYSTLKVQPAELEDSGVYFCASSHTSWRDDTGELFFGEGSRLTVL.

The V call is TRBV30, the J call TRBJ1-5; D unclear. Germline V lookup: CDR1 GTSNPN, CDR2 SVGIG (reference sequence). V was clipped by 4 bases and J by 3 bases, with 10 bases between them. The CDR3 has 13 residues. CDR3 in amino acids: CAWNSGDNQPQHF. CDR3 in DNA: TGTGCCTGGAACTCGGGAGACAATCAGCCCCAGCATTTT.

The chain has TRBV29-1 and TRBJ2-1; D not resolved. Germline CDR1 reads SQVTM; CDR2 reads ANQGSEA. Deletions cut 4 bases from V and 3 bases from J, with 4 bases between. CDR3 length: 11 amino acids. CDR3 DNA: TGCAGCGTTGGTCTCTACAATGAGCAGTTCTTC. This translates into CSVGLYNEQFF.

The DNA of the CDR3 is TGTGCCAGCAGTTACTCGAGTAGGCAGGGTAATCAGCCCCAGCATTTT. It translates to CASSYSSRQGNQPQHF. The chain joins TRBV6-5 to TRBJ1-5; weak D call: TRBD1 (5 bases). The V and J ends lost 0 bases and 4 bases respectively, with 13 bases between them. Germline CDR1 is MNHEY and CDR2 is SVGAGI. The length of the CDR3 is 16 residues.

This clone was counted only a few times. Here the CDR3 reads CAWGPYEGYTF. CDR3 nucleotide sequence: TGTGCCTGGGGCCCATATGAAGGCTACACCTTC. V gene TRBV30 combines with J gene TRBJ1-2; D is uncertain. The germline CDR1 and CDR2 sequences are GTSNPN and SVGIG (reference sequence). Between the trimmed V and J ends, which lost 5 bases and 8 bases, there was a span of 12 bases. The CDR3 sequence is 11 residues long.

The chain has TRBV19 and TRBJ1-4; no definite D call. Trimming removed 5 bases at V and 7 bases at J, with 11 bases between. The CDR3 length is 13 residues. Germline V gene sequence: CDR1 LNHDA, CDR2 SQIVND (reference sequence). CDR3 loop: CASSGGRGEKLFF. CDR3 nucleotide sequence: TGTGCCAGTAGTGGAGGTCGGGGTGAAAAACTGTTTTTT.

The chain links TRBV27 to TRBJ2-6; TRBD2 matches at 7 bases. This CDR3 has 17 amino acids. From germline, CDR1 is MNHEY and CDR2 SMNVEV (reference sequence). With V trimmed by 2 bases and J by 2 bases, 6 bases remained unmatched. In DNA form, the CDR3 reads TGTGCCAGCAGTTTAATTTGGGGAGGGCCTGGGGCCAACGTCCTGACTTTC. Translated, it gives CASSLIWGGPGANVLTF.

This clone was seen only a few times. The chain carries TRBV30 and TRBJ2-5; a possible D gene is TRBD2 (7 bases). The CDR3 runs 13 residues. CDR1 GTSNPN and CDR2 SVGIG come from the germline V gene (reference sequence). V dropped 4 bases and J dropped 5 bases, with 14 bases sitting between them. The CDR3 here is CAWNRGAVETQYF. In DNA form, the CDR3 reads TGTGCCTGGAACCGGGGGGCCGTCGAGACCCAGTACTTC.

This clone was counted only a few times. The V gene is TRBV4-2, the J gene TRBJ2-3; D is unclear. The CDR3 length is 14 residues. In germline, CDR1 is LGHNA, CDR2 YNFKEQ. Deletions cut 0 bases from V and 4 bases from J, with 8 bases between. CDR3: CASSQEFGSDTQYF. DNA of the CDR3: TGTGCCAGCAGCCAAGAGTTTGGATCAGATACGCAGTATTTT.

This clone turned up a few times. The genes are TRBV14 and TRBJ2-5, with D perhaps matching TRBD1 or TRBD2 (5 bases each). The germline gives CDR1 SGHDN, CDR2 FVKESK. The CDR3 length is 13 residues. Trimming took off 4 bases at V and 1 base at J, with 7 bases between the two ends. The CDR3 spells CASSLGPQETQYF. CDR3 bases: TGTGCCAGCAGCCTGGGACCCCAAGAGACCCAGTACTTC.

About this clone: Sequence at one end of the junction differs from germline and may be a read error. This chain uses TRBV30 with TRBJ2-5, with D perhaps assigned TRBD1 or TRBD2 (5 bases each). This CDR3 has 13 residues. Germline V gives CDR1 GTSNPN, CDR2 SVGIG (reference sequence). CDR3 sequence: CAWSRDVQESQYF. CDR3 nucleotide sequence: TGTGCCTGGAGTAGGGACGTCCAAGAGAGCCAGTACTTC.

This clone was seen only a few times. J is TRBJ1-2 and V is TRBV5-4; 9 nucleotides agree with TRBD1. V dropped 4 bases and J dropped 7; count of bases not matched to a gene: 11. Germline V gene lookup returns CDR1 SGHNT and CDR2 YYREEE (reference sequence). CDR3 length: 15 amino acids. Here the CDR3 DNA reads TGTGCCAGCAGCCTGATGGGACAGGGAGTGAGTGGCTACACCTTC. This sequence encodes CASSLMGQGVSGYTF. The variable domain in full, with the rest retrieved from reference TRBV5-4 and TRBJ1-2, is ETGVTQSPTHLIKTRGQQVTLRCSSQSGHNTVSWYQQALGQGPQFIFQYYREEENGRGNFPPRFSGLQFPNYSSELNVNALELDDSALYLCASSLMGQGVSGYTFGSGTRLTVV.

This clone turned up a few times. The rearrangement joins TRBV7-2 to TRBJ2-5; 7 positions agree with TRBD1. Germline V gene lookup returns CDR1 SGHTA and CDR2 FQGNSA. This CDR3 has 14 amino acids. V dropped 5 bases and J dropped 5; count of bases not matched to a gene: 8. The CDR3 region is CASSQQGFDETQYF. CDR3 coding DNA: TGTGCCAGCAGCCAACAGGGGTTTGACGAGACCCAGTACTTC.

The CDR3 is CASSGFPGEAREQYF. The CDR3 coding sequence is TGTGCCAGCAGTGGATTTCCGGGGGAGGCACGGGAGCAGTACTTC. The genes are TRBV27 and TRBJ2-7; D is perhaps TRBD2 (6 bases). V lost 5 bases and J 7 bases, leaving 21 bases between the germline ends. This CDR3 region has 15 residues. Germline CDR1 is MNHEY and CDR2 is SMNVEV (reference sequence).